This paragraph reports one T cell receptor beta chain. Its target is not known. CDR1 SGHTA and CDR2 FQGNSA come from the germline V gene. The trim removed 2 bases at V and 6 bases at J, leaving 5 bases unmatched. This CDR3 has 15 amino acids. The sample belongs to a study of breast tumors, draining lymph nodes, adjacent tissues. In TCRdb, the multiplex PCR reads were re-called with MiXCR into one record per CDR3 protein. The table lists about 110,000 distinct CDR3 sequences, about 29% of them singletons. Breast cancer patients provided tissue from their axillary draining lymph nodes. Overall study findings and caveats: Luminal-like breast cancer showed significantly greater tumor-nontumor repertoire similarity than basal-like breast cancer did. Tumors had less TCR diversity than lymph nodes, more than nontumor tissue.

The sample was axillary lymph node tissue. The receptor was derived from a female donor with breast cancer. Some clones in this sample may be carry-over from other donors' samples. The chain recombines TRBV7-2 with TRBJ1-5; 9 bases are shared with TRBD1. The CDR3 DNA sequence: TGTGCCAGCAGCTTAACAGGGGGCCTTGGTCAGCCCCAGCATTTT. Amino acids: CASSLTGGLGQPQHF.